These 25 T cell receptor beta chains originate from one sample sequenced in a study of blood T cell repertoires in COVID-19. TCRdb's copy holds only in-frame clones and misses some; the assay was immunoSEQ multiplex PCR. The sample records 200,000 to 250,000 clones, 83% being singletons. Sequencing input: PBMCs or T cells enriched from blood (not recorded which). Receptors originate from a woman aged 45 to 65 who had been exposed to COVID-19.

The chain recombines TRBV3-1 (or the pseudogene TRBV3-2) with TRBJ1-6; D possibly corresponds to TRBD1 (6 bases). The germline V gene has CDR1 LGHDT and CDR2 YNNKEL (reference sequence). The CDR3 is 15 amino acids. Trimming took off 2 bases at V and 10 bases at J, with 15 bases between the two ends. The CDR3 nucleotides are TGTGCCAGCAGCCAACAAGACAGGCGTCCATCACCCCTCCACTTT. Protein: CASSQQDRRPSPLHF.

This sequence joins TRBV5-8 and TRBJ2-7, with 8 bases identical to TRBD1. The CDR3 loop spans 15 amino acids. With V trimmed by 1 base and J by 0 bases, 3 bases remained unmatched. Germline values: CDR1 SGHTS, CDR2 YDEGEE. The CDR3 reads CASSLTDRGSYEQYF. As DNA, the CDR3 is TGTGCCAGCAGCTTGACCGACAGGGGCTCCTACGAGCAGTACTTC.

The chain links TRBV23-1 to TRBJ1-2, with D unresolved. TRBV23-1 is an ORF, and what it does is uncertain. The length of the CDR3 is 18 residues. V lost 3 bases and J 2 bases, leaving 22 bases between the germline ends. The DNA for the CDR3 is TGCGCCAGCAGTCACCTCCAGACACCACATAGAAGAAACTATGGCTACACCTTC. As protein: CASSHLQTPHRRNYGYTF.

The chain uses TRBV6-5 and TRBJ1-2; no clear D. The CDR3 is made up of 12 amino acids. V shed 7 bases and J shed 6 bases, with 12 bases lying between them. Germline assignment: CDR1 MNHEY and CDR2 SVGAGI. CDR3 sequence: CASTSVGDGYTF. In DNA, the CDR3 is TGTGCCAGCACCTCGGTAGGAGATGGCTACACCTTC.

V gene TRBV19 combines with J gene TRBJ1-5, with D possibly matching TRBD1 (5 bases). The V gene's germline CDR1 is LNHDA and CDR2 SQIVND (reference sequence). V lost 0 bases to trimming and J lost 2 bases, with 8 bases between them. This CDR3 contains 15 residues. The CDR3 region is CASSIEAGGNQPQHF. CDR3 coding DNA: TGTGCCAGTAGTATAGAGGCGGGGGGCAATCAGCCCCAGCATTTT.

The rearrangement joins TRBV3-1 (or the pseudogene TRBV3-2) to TRBJ2-2; no clear D. Germline values: CDR1 LGHDT, CDR2 YNNKEL (reference sequence). The CDR3 loop spans 15 amino acids. Trimming stripped 0 bases from V and 4 bases from J, with 9 bases between. CDR3 in amino acids: CASSQEFRFTGELFF. In nucleotides, the CDR3 is TGTGCCAGCAGCCAAGAATTCAGATTCACCGGGGAGCTGTTTTTT.

The rearrangement uses TRBV7-2 and TRBJ2-7; 7 nucleotides line up with TRBD1. Germline loops: CDR1 SGHTA, CDR2 FQGNSA. V trimming: 5 bases; J trimming: 2 bases; junction bases outside the gene matches: 6. The CDR3 loop spans 14 amino acids. In nucleotides, the CDR3 is TGTGCCAGCAGCCCGGACAGGATTACCTACGAGCAGTACTTC. It yields the protein CASSPDRITYEQYF.

The CDR3 nucleotides are TGTGCCAGCAGTTTCCTCTTAGCGGGGGGGCCGAATGAGCAGTTCTTC. Its translation: CASSFLLAGGPNEQFF. The V gene is TRBV27, the J gene TRBJ2-1; 11 bases match TRBD2. There are 16 residues in the CDR3. Germline-derived CDR1 and CDR2 are MNHEY and SMNVEV (reference sequence). V shed 3 bases and J 7 bases; nucleotides not matched to a gene: 8.

This clone appeared a single time. The chain has TRBV5-4 and TRBJ1-2; 8 bases are a match to TRBD1. Germline loops: CDR1 SGHNT, CDR2 YYREEE (reference sequence). The CDR3 has 16 amino acids. Trimming cost V 5 bases and J 5 bases; bases outside gene matches: 14. Here the CDR3 reads CASSRSMDRAPYGYTF. In DNA form, the CDR3 reads TGTGCCAGCAGTCGGTCCATGGACAGGGCCCCATATGGCTACACCTTC. The entire variable domain, with the rest obtained from reference TRBV5-4 and TRBJ1-2, is as follows: ETGVTQSPTHLIKTRGQQVTLRCSSQSGHNTVSWYQQALGQGPQFIFQYYREEENGRGNFPPRFSGLQFPNYSSELNVNALELDDSALYLCASSRSMDRAPYGYTFGSGTRLTVV.

The chain couples TRBV13 to TRBJ1-1; TRBD1 matches 8 bases. CDR1 and CDR2 from the germline V gene are PRHDT and FYEKMQ (reference sequence). V dropped 5 bases and J dropped 0; count of bases not matched to a gene: 8. The CDR3 spans 16 residues. The CDR3 DNA reads as TGTGCCAGCAGCCCTACAGGGGGAAGAATGAACACTGAAGCTTTCTTT. Encoded protein: CASSPTGGRMNTEAFF.

This chain joins TRBV12-1 and TRBJ2-7; the table's D gene call, TRBD2, was not cross checked with the DNA. TRBV12-1 is assigned pseudogene status. CDR3 length: 14 residues. The DNA of the CDR3 is TGTGCCAGCAACACTCGACTTTCAGCCTACGAGCAGTACTTC. This sequence encodes CASNTRLSAYEQYF.

The V call is TRBV28, the J call TRBJ1-1; 8 bases align to TRBD1. The CDR3 contains 14 residues. V lost 8 bases to trimming and J lost 1 base; unmatched junction nucleotides: 6. Germline V gene lookup returns CDR1 MDHEN and CDR2 SYDVKM. The CDR3 DNA follows: TGTGCCAGCTTCCAAGACAGGGGGAACACTGAAGCTTTCTTT. Amino acid sequence: CASFQDRGNTEAFF.

J is TRBJ2-5 and V is TRBV29-1, with D uncertain. Trimming took off 4 bases at V and 5 bases at J, with 5 bases between the two ends. This CDR3 region has 10 residues. Germline loops: CDR1 SQVTM, CDR2 ANQGSEA. The CDR3 loop is CSVARETQYF. The CDR3 DNA is TGCAGCGTTGCCAGGGAGACCCAGTACTTC. The whole variable domain, remainder taken from reference TRBV29-1 and TRBJ2-5, is SAVISQKPSRDICQRGTSLTIQCQVDSQVTMMFWYRQQPGQSLTLIATANQGSEATYESGFVIDKFPISRPNLTFSTLTVSNMSPEDSSIYLCSVARETQYFGPGTRLLVL.

The rearrangement joins TRBV7-6 to TRBJ2-2; D unclear. The CDR3 runs 12 residues. Germline V CDR1 and CDR2: SGHVS, FNYEAQ. Deletions cut 4 bases from V and 7 bases from J, with 7 bases between. This chain's CDR3 is CASSSSGGELFF. CDR3 sequence (DNA): TGTGCCAGCAGCTCGTCAGGCGGGGAGCTGTTTTTT.

This clone was picked up a small number of times. V is TRBV24-1 and J is TRBJ1-1; tentatively, D is TRBD1 (6 bases). This CDR3 is built from 12 residues. CDR1 is KGHDR, CDR2 SFDVKD, per germline. V gave up 4 bases and J gave up 9 bases, with 11 bases separating them. The chain's CDR3 is CATSDLTGKAFF. CDR3 DNA: TGTGCCACCAGTGACCTAACAGGGAAAGCTTTCTTT.

The genes are TRBV5-4 and TRBJ2-5; 8 bases align to TRBD1. The CDR3 is 15 amino acids. V lost 3 bases and J lost 0; bases outside the gene matches: 4. CDR1 and CDR2 (germline): SGHNT, YYREEE (reference sequence). This CDR3 reads CASSYPDRDQETQYF. CDR3 nucleotides: TGTGCCAGCAGCTACCCGGACAGGGACCAAGAGACCCAGTACTTC.

J is TRBJ1-1 and V is TRBV9, with D uncertain. The CDR3 covers 15 residues. Trimming took off 0 bases at V and 0 bases at J, with 9 bases between the two ends. In germline, CDR1 is SGDLS, CDR2 YYNGEE. The CDR3 region has the DNA TGTGCCAGCAGCGTAGTAGAACTACTGAACACTGAAGCTTTCTTT. Amino acid sequence: CASSVVELLNTEAFF. The entire variable domain, with the rest obtained from reference TRBV9 and TRBJ1-1, is as follows: DSGVTQTPKHLITATGQRVTLRCSPRSGDLSVYWYQQSLDQGLQFLIQYYNGEERAKGNILERFSAQQFPDLHSELNLSSLELGDSALYFCASSVVELLNTEAFFGQGTRLTVV.

The chain uses TRBV11-2 and TRBJ1-6; TRBD1 might be the D (6 bases). CDR3 length: 16 amino acids. The germline CDR1 and CDR2 sequences are SGHAT and FQNNGV. Trimming took 5 bases from V and 1 from J, leaving 12 bases between them. The CDR3 here is CASSQQGGSYNSPLHF. CDR3 in DNA: TGTGCCAGCAGCCAACAGGGAGGGTCCTATAATTCACCCCTCCACTTT.

This rearrangement joins TRBV5-4 to TRBJ1-1; D not resolved. This CDR3 comprises 14 residues. Deletions cut 5 bases from V and 4 bases from J, with 15 bases between. Germline CDR1 is SGHNT and CDR2 is YYREEE (reference sequence). The CDR3 nucleotides are TGTGCCAGCAGAGTAGAGGTTAGTGGCACTGAAGCTTTCTTT. The encoded protein is CASRVEVSGTEAFF.

The chain employs TRBV19 and TRBJ1-5, with 7 nucleotides matching TRBD1. The germline CDR1 and CDR2 sequences are LNHDA and SQIVND (reference sequence). Trimming at V came to 5 bases and at J to 2 bases, leaving 3 bases not matched to a gene. There are 14 residues in the CDR3. This chain's CDR3 is CASSDTGGNQPQHF. The CDR3 coding sequence is TGTGCCAGTAGTGATACAGGGGGCAATCAGCCCCAGCATTTT.

This clone is a singleton in its sample. The V gene is TRBV11-2, the J gene TRBJ1-3; unclear D gene. The V end was cut by 1 base, the J end by 2 bases, with 9 bases between. In germline, CDR1 is SGHAT, CDR2 FQNNGV. The CDR3 is 15 amino acids. The CDR3 nucleotides are TGTGCCAGCAGCTTAGTAGCGGGGACTGGAAACACCATATATTTT. Protein: CASSLVAGTGNTIYF.

This chain uses TRBV7-2 with TRBJ2-7; D is unclear. Germline values: CDR1 SGHTA, CDR2 FQGNSA. V dropped 0 bases and J dropped 1 base, with 10 bases sitting between them. There are 15 residues in the CDR3. The CDR3 region is CASSLAPGASYEQYF. The CDR3 nucleotides read TGTGCCAGCAGCTTAGCGCCCGGTGCATCCTACGAGCAGTACTTC.

This clone was picked up many times. Here the CDR3 DNA reads TGTGCCAGTAGTAGAGGGGGCACAGAGACCCAGTACTTC. As protein: CASSRGGTETQYF. The chain joins TRBV19 to TRBJ2-5; 7 bases are shared with TRBD1. The length of the CDR3 is 13 residues. V lost 4 bases, J lost 4 bases, and 3 bases stayed unmatched. Germline assignment: CDR1 LNHDA and CDR2 SQIVND (reference sequence).

The V and J genes are TRBV2 and TRBJ2-2, with 11 bases aligning to TRBD1. The CDR3 extends over 15 amino acids. Losses at the gene ends were 6 bases for V and 6 bases for J; bases not matched to a gene: 6. Germline V gene data show CDR1 as SNHLY and CDR2 as FYNNEI. CDR3 sequence: CASRAPGQGAGELFF. The CDR3 coding sequence is TGTGCCAGCAGGGCCCCGGGACAGGGGGCCGGGGAGCTGTTTTTT.

Note on this clone: This sample includes further DNA sequences coding for the same CDR3. This chain joins TRBV19 and TRBJ1-2; D might be TRBD1 (5 bases). The germline V gene has CDR1 LNHDA and CDR2 SQIVND (reference sequence). V dropped 3 bases and J dropped 3 bases, with 8 bases sitting between them. This CDR3 spans 13 amino acids. The CDR3 nucleotides read TGTGCCAGTAGTATCGGGGGTGACTATGGCTACACCTTC. Translated: CASSIGGDYGYTF.